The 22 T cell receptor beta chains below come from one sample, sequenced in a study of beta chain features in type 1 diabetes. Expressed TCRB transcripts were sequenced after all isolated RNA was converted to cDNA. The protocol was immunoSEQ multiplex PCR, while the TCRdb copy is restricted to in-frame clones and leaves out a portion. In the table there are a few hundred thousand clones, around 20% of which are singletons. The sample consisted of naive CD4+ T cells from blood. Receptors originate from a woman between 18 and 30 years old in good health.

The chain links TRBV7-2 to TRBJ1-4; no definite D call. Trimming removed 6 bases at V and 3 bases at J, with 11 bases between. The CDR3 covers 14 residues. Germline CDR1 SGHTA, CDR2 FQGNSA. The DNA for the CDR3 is TGTGCCAGCAGTTTGGTGGGAGCTAATGAAAAACTGTTTTTT. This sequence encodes CASSLVGANEKLFF.

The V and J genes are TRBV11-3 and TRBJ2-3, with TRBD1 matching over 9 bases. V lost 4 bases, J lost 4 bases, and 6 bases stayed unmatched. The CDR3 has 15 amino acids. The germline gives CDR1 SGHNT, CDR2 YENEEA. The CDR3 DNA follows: TGTGCCAGCAGCTCTCACAGGGGGCGCCCAGATACGCAGTATTTT. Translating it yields CASSSHRGRPDTQYF.

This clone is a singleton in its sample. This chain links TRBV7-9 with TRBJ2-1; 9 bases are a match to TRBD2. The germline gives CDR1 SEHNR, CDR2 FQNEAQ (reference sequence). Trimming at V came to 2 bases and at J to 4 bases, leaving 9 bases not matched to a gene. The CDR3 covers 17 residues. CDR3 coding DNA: TGTGCCAGCAGCTTACGGGACGGCGGGAGGGCTTACAATGAGCAGTTCTTC. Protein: CASSLRDGGRAYNEQFF.

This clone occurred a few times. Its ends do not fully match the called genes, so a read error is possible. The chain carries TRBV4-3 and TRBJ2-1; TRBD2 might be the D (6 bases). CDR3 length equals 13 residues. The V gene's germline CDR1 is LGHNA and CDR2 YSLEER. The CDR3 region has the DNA TGCGCCAGCAGCCCTGGGAGGACTACCAGCATGGTCTTC. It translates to CASSPGRTTSMVF.

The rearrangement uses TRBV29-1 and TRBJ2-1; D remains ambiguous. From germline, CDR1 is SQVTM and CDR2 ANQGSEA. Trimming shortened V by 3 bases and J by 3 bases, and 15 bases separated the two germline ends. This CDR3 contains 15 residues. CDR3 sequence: CSVDSSTENYNEQFF. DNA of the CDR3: TGCAGCGTTGATAGTAGCACCGAGAACTACAATGAGCAGTTCTTC.

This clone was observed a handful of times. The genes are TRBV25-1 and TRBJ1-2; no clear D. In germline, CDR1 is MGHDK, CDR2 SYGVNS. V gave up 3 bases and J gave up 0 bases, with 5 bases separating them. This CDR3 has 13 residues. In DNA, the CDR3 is TGTGCCAGCAGTGAGACATCTAACTATGGCTACACCTTC. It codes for CASSETSNYGYTF.

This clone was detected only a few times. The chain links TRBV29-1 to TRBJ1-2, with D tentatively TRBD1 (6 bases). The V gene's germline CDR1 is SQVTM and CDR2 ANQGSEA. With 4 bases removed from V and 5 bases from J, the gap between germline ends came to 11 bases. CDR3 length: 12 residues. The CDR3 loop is CSVGVTGYGYTF. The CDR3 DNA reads TGCAGCGTTGGAGTGACAGGATATGGCTACACCTTC.

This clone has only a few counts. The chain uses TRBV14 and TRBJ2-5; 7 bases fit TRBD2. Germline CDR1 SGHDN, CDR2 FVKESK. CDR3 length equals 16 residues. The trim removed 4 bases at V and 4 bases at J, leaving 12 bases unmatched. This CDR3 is CASSRPRGERRETQYF. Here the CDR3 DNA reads TGTGCCAGCAGCCGCCCCCGGGGGGAGAGGCGAGAGACCCAGTACTTC.

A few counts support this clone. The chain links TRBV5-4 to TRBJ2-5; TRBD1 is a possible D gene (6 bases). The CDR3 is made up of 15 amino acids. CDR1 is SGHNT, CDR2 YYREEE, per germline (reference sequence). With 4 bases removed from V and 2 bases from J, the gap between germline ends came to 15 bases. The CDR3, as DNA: TGTGCCAGCAGCCGGACAGAGTTTGATCAAGAGACCCAGTACTTC. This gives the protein CASSRTEFDQETQYF.

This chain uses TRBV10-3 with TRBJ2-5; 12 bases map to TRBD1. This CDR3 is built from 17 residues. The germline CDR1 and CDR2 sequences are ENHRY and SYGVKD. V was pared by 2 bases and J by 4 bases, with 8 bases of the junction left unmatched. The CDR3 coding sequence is TGTGCCATCAGTGAGACTGCCGGGACAGGGGGCCGAGAGACCCAGTACTTC. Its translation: CAISETAGTGGRETQYF.

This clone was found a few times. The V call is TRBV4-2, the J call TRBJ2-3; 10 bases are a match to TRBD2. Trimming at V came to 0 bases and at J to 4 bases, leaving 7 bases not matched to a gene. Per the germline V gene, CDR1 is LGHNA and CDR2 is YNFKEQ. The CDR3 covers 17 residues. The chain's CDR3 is CASSQEVLAGSPDTQYF. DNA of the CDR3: TGTGCCAGCAGCCAAGAGGTACTAGCGGGGTCGCCAGATACGCAGTATTTT.

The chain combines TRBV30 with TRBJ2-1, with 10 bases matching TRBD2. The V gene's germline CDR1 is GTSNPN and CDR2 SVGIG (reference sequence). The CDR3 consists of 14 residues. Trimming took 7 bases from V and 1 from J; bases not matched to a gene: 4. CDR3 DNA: TGTGCCTTCCGAGCGGGAGGGTCCTACAATGAGCAGTTCTTC. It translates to CAFRAGGSYNEQFF.

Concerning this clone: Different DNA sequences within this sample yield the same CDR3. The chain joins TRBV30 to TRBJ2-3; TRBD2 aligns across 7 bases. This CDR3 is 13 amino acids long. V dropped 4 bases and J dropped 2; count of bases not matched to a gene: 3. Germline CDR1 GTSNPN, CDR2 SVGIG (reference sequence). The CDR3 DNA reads TGTGCCTGGACTAGCGGATTCACAGATACGCAGTATTTT. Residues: CAWTSGFTDTQYF.

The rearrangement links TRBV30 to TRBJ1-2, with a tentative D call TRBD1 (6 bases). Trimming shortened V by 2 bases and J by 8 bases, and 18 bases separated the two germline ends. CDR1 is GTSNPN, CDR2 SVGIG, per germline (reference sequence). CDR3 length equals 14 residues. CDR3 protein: CAWSQGNRADGYTF. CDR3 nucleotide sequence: TGTGCCTGGAGTCAAGGAAACAGGGCAGACGGCTACACCTTC.

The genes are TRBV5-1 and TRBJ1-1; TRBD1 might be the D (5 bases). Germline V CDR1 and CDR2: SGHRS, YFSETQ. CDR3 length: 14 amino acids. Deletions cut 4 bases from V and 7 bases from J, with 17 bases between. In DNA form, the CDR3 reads TGCGCCAGCAGCCCGGGGGACGGACTCGATGAAGCTTTCTTT. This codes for CASSPGDGLDEAFF.

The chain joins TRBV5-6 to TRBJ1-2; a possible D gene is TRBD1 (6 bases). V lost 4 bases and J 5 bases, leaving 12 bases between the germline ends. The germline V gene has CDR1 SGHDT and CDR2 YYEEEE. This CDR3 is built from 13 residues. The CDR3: CASSPGQRYGYTF. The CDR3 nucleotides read TGTGCCAGCAGCCCCGGACAGAGATATGGCTACACCTTC.

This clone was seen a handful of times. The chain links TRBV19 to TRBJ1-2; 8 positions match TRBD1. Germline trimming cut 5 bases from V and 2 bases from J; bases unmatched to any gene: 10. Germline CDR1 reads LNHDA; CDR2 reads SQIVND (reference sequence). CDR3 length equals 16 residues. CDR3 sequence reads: CASSYPGQGRNYGYTF. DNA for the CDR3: TGTGCCAGTAGTTACCCTGGACAGGGAAGAAACTATGGCTACACCTTC. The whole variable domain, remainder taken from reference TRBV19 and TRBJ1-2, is DGGITQSPKYLFRKEGQNVTLSCEQNLNHDAMYWYRQDPGQGLRLIYYSQIVNDFQKGDIAEGYSVSREKKESFPLTVTSAQKNPTAFYLCASSYPGQGRNYGYTFGSGTRLTVV.

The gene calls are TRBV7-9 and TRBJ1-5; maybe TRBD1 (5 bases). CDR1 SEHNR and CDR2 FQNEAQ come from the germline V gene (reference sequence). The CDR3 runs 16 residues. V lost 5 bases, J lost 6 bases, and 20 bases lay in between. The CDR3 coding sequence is TGTGCCAGCAGCGCCAGCGGGGGTGGGACGGGTCAGCCCCAGCATTTT. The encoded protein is CASSASGGGTGQPQHF.

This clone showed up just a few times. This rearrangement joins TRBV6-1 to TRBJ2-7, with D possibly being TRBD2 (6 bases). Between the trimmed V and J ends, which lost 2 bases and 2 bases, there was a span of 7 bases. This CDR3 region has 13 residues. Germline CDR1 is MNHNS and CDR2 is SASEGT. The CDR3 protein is CASSESGAYEQYF. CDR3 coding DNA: TGTGCCAGCAGTGAATCGGGAGCCTACGAGCAGTACTTC.

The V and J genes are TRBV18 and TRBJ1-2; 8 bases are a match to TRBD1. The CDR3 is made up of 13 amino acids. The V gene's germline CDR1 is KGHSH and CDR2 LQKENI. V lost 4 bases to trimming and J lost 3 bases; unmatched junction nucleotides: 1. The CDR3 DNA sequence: TGTGCCAGCTCACGGGGACAGGACTATGGCTACACCTTC. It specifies CASSRGQDYGYTF.

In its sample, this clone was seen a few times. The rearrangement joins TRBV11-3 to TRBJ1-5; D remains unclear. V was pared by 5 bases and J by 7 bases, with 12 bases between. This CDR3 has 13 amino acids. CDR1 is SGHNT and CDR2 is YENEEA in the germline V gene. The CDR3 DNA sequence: TGTGCCAGCAGCCGAGGTGAGAGACAGCCCCAGCATTTT. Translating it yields CASSRGERQPQHF.

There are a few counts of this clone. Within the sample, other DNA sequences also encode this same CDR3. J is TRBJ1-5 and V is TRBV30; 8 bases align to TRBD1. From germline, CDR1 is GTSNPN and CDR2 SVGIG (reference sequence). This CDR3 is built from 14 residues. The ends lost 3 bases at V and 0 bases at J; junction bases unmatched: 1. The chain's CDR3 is CAWRGTGSNQPQHF. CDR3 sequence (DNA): TGTGCCTGGAGGGGGACAGGTAGCAATCAGCCCCAGCATTTT. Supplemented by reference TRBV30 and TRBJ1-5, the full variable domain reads SQTIHQWPATLVQPVGSPLSLECTVEGTSNPNLYWYRQAAGRGLQLLFYSVGIGQISSEVPQNLSASRPQDRQFILSSKKLLLSDSGFYLCAWRGTGSNQPQHFGDGTRLSIL.